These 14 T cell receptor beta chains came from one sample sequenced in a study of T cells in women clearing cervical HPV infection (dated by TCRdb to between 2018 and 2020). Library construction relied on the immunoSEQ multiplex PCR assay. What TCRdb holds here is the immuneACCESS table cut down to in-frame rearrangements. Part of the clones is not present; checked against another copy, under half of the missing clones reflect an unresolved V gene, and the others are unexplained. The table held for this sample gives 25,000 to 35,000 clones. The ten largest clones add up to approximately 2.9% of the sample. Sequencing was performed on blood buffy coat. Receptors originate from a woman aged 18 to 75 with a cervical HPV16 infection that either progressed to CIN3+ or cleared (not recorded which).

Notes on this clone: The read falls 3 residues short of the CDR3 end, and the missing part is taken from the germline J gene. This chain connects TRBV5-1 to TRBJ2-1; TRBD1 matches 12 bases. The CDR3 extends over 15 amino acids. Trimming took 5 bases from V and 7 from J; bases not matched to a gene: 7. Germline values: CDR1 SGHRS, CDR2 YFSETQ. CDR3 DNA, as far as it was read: TGCGCCAGCAGACTCGGGGACAGGGGGCTTAATGAG. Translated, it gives CASRLGDRGLNE. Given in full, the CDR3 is CASRLGDRGLNEQFF. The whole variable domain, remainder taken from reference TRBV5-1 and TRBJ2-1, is KAGVTQTPRYLIKTRGQQVTLSCSPISGHRSVSWYQQTPGQGLQFLFEYFSETQRNKGNFPGRFSGRQFSNSRSEMNVSTLELGDSALYLCASRLGDRGLNEQFFGPGTRLTVL.

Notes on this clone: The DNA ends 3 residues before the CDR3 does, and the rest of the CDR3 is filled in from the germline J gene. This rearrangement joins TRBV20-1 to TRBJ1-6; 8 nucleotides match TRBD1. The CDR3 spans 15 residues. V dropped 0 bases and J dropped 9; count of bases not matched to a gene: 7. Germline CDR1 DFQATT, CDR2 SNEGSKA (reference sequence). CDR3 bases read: TGCAGTGCTAGAGATCTGACAGGGGTTGGTTCACCC. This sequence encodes CSARDLTGVGSP. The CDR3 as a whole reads CSARDLTGVGSPLHF.

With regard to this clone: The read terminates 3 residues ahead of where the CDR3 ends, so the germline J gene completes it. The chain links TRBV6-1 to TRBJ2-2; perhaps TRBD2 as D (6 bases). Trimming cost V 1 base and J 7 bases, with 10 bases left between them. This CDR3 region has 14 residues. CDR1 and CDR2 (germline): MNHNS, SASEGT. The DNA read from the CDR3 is TGTGCCAGCAGTGAAGGGGGGGAGGTCGGGGAG. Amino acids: CASSEGGEVGE. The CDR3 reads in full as CASSEGGEVGELFF.

CDR3 region: CASSLSREQYF. The CDR3 DNA, read in part, is TGTGCCAGCAGCTTGTCCCGCGAG. This rearrangement joins TRBV5-6 to TRBJ2-7; D call uncertain. The read ends 3 residues shy of where the CDR3 ends; the end is completed using the germline J gene. Germline loops: CDR1 SGHDT, CDR2 YYEEEE. This CDR3 region has 11 residues. With 1 base removed from V and 6 bases from J, the gap between germline ends came to 5 bases.

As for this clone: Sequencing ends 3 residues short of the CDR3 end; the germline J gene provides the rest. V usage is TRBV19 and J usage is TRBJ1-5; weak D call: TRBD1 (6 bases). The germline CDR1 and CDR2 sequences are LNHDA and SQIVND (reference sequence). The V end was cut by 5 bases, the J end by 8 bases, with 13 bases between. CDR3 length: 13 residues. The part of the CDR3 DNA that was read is TGTGCCAGTAGTCAGGACAGTAGCGAGCCC. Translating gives CASSQDSSEP. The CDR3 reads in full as CASSQDSSEPQHF.

CDR3 in amino acids: CASSQRTSGGPTGELFF. CDR3 DNA, as far as it was read: TGTGCCAGCAGCCAACGGACTAGCGGGGGACCGACCGGGGAG. This sequence joins TRBV4-2 and TRBJ2-2, with 13 bases fitting TRBD2. The read ends 3 residues before the CDR3 terminus; that terminus is restored from the germline J gene. This CDR3 region has 17 residues. Germline loops: CDR1 LGHNA, CDR2 YNFKEQ. The V and J ends lost 2 bases and 5 bases, in that order; junction bases with no gene match: 5.

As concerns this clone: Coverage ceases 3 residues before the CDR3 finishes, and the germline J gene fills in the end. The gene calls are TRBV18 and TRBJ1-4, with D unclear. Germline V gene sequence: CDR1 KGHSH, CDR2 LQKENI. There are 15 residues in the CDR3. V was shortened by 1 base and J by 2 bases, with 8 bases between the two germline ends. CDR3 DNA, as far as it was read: TGTGCCAGCTCACCACAACACCTTACTAATGAAAAA. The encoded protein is CASSPQHLTNEK. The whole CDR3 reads CASSPQHLTNEKLFF.

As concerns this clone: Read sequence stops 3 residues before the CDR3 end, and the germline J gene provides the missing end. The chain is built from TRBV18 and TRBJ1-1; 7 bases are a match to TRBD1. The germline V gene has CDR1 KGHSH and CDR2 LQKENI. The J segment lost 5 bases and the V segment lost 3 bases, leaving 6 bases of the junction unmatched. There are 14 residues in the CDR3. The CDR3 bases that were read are TGTGCCAGCTCACCCCAAACAGGGGAGACTGAA. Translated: CASSPQTGETE. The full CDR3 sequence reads CASSPQTGETEAFF.

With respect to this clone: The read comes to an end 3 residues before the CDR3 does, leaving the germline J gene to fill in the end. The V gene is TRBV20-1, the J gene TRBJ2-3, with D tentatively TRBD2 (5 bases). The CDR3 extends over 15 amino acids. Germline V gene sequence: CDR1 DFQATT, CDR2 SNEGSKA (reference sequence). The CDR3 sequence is CSALDTARLLETQYF. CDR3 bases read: TGCAGTGCTCTAGATACAGCTCGACTACTAGAGACG.

The covered CDR3 bases are TGTGCCAGCAAGGTTGGGACTAGTTCCTTGGGCGAG. Translated, it gives CASKVGTSSLGE. The CDR3 as a whole reads CASKVGTSSLGEQYF. The J gene is TRBJ2-7, the V gene TRBV7-2; 8 bases fit TRBD2. Sequencing ends 3 residues short of the CDR3 end; the germline J gene provides the rest. Per germline, CDR1 SGHTA and CDR2 FQGNSA. The CDR3 is 15 amino acids. The junction had 14 bases not matched to a gene; V was cut back by 7 bases and J by 6 bases.

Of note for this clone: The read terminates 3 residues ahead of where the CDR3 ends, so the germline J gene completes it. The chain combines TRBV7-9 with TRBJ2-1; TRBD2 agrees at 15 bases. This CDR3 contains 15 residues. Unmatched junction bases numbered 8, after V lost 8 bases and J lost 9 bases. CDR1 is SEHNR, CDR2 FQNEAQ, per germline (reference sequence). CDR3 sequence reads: CASADPGLAGGEQFF. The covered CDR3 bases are TGTGCCAGCGCCGATCCGGGACTAGCGGGGGGTGAG.

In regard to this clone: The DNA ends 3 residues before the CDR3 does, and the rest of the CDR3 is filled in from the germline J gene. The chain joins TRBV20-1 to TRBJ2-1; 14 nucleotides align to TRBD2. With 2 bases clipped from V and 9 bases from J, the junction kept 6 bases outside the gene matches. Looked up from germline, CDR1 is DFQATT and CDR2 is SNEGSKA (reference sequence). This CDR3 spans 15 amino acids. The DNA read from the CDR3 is TGCAGTGCTAGATTGGGGACTAGCGGGAGCGGTGAG. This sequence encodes CSARLGTSGSGE. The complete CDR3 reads CSARLGTSGSGEQFF.

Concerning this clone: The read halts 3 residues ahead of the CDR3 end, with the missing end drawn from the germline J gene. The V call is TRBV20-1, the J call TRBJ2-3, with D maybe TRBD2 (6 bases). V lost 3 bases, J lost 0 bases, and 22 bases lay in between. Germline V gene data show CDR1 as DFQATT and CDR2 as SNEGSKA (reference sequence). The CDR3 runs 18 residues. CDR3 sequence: CSARRLVKLLSSTDTQYF. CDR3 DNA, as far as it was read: TGCAGTGCTAGGAGACTAGTCAAGCTACTCTCTAGCACAGATACG.

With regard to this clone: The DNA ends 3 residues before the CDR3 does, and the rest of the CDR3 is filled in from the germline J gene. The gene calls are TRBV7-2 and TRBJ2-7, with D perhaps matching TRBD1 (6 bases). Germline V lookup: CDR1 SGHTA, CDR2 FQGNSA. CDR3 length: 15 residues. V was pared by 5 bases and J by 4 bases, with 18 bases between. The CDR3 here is CASSLGSDRPYEQYF. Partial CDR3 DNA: TGTGCCAGCAGCCTAGGGAGCGACAGGCCTTACGAG.